This T cell receptor beta chain was profiled in a study of STAT3 mutations in large granular lymphocyte leukemia (dated by TCRdb to between 2017 and 2020). In the study overall: Roughly half of the T-LGLL patients who were sequenced longitudinally carried canonical activating STAT3 mutations. Over half of the T-LGLL patients were given one or more immunosuppressive therapy regimens, and approximately 42% of those treated had a hematologic response. From an initial cohort of some 190 LGL patients, about 17 representative T-LGLL cases were picked for longitudinal TCRbeta and STAT3 sequencing. To reconstruct clonal hierarchy and dynamics, serial deep sequencing of TCRbeta CDR3 and STAT3 was performed in patients with T-cell large granular lymphocyte leukemia. As controls, the study also included longitudinal sequencing of a couple of patients with natural killer LGL leukemia. For each patient, sequencing was performed at an average of roughly 4 time points, with a range of 2 to 8 samplings.

CDR1 SQVTM and CDR2 ANQGSEA were looked up in the germline V gene. Spanning cysteine to phenylalanine, the CDR3 consists of 15 amino acids. The retained sequence is limited to the CDR3, 45 bases, with the frame set at the first base. V is trimmed back by 6 bases and J by 4 bases, and the junction contains 8 bases that no gene match accounts for. Points on this clone: Its antigen is unknown. Per-nucleotide qualities are absent, and no much larger clonotype sits a single base away.

Paper-wide results and their limitations: In about 30% of the 18 patients, TCR clonotype switching occurred after therapy, and every newly emerging clone was STAT3 wild type. Several patients had a dominant TCR clone burden greater than the STAT3 mutant burden, which suggests that the STAT3 mutation arose secondarily within a clone that had already expanded. All T-LGLL patients had at least one immunodominant TCRbeta clonotype, and roughly half had multiple immunodominant subclonotypes. Because codominant clonotypes persisted in some patients, a small but highly pathogenic clone may have been missed. The linking of therapy response to changes in TCR clonal burden was complicated by variable intervals between samplings and differing treatment regimens. Because no samples were available when a clone first appeared, clonal expansion was inferred from samplings taken at other points.

An Illumina MiSeq was used to sequence the TCRbeta libraries, yielding an average of around 41,000 productive templates per sample. TCRbeta CDR3 libraries were generated with the immunoSEQ assay using multiplex PCR amplification. The source study handled its data this way. Repertoire diversity was calculated as previously defined, with values near 0 taken to indicate extremely monoclonal samples. TCRdb re-hosts the immuneACCESS table, in-frame sequences only. Its copies lack some clones; in the studies checked, an unresolved V gene accounts for under half of them, and the cause for the rest is not known. The D gene and trimming were derived from the DNA, and the V and J assignments and clone size from that table. Present in this sample are some 37,000 clones, roughly 84% of which were seen just once. Approximately 0.42% of the sample rests with the top ten. The same DNA, extracted from blood mononuclear cells, served for both the TCR sequencing and the STAT3 sequencing.

The receptor was isolated from a human donor with T large granular lymphocyte leukemia. Some clones in this sample may be carry-over from other donors' samples. The sequencing input was PBMCs. The V and J genes are TRBV29-1 and TRBJ2-1, with 11 middle bases fitting TRBD2. In nucleotide form, the sequence is TGCAGCGTCCCCCTTAGCGGGGGGGATTACAATGAGCAGTTCTTC. Its product reads: CSVPLSGGDYNEQFF.